The rows below give T cell receptor beta chains drawn from one sample of a study of cytomegalovirus exposure and HLA in healthy donors. Some clones are missing from TCRdb's copy, which holds only in-frame ones; the method was immunoSEQ multiplex PCR. This table has 95,000 to 150,000 clones, approximately 72% appearing once. The sequenced sample was PBMCs. These receptors were taken from a young man in good health and CMV-seronegative. The CDR3 runs from the conserved cysteine through the conserved F or W. D genes are given only for firm matches. The size of a clone is reported for some rows only, either as once, few or many, or as a class for expanded clones.

J gene: TRBJ2-7
clone size: NA
V gene: TRBV5-4
D gene: TRBD2
CDR3 DNA: TGTGCCAGCAGCTTGATAGCGGGAGACAACGAGCAGTACTTC
CDR3 protein: CASSLIAGDNEQYF

J gene: TRBJ2-7
clone size: NA
V gene: TRBV6-4
D gene: NA
CDR3 DNA: TGTGCCAGCAGTAGAATGGACGGGGACGAGCAGTACTTC
CDR3 protein: CASSRMDGDEQYF

J gene: TRBJ2-1
clone size: NA
V gene: TRBV7-7
D gene: TRBD2
CDR3 DNA: TGTGCCAGCAGCTTACTTATGTCTAGCGGGAGGGTGAATGAGCAGTTCTTC
CDR3 protein: CASSLLMSSGRVNEQFF

J gene: TRBJ2-3
clone size: NA
V gene: TRBV6-6
D gene: NA
CDR3 DNA: TGTGCCAGCAGTGGAAAGGGAGTGCGGAGCACAGATACGCAGTATTTT
CDR3 protein: CASSGKGVRSTDTQYF

J gene: TRBJ1-1
clone size: once
V gene: TRBV30
D gene: NA
CDR3 DNA: TGTGCCTGGAGTGTGTCAGGGCCTAGCACTGAAGCTTTCTTT
CDR3 protein: CAWSVSGPSTEAFF

J gene: TRBJ1-2
clone size: NA
V gene: TRBV2
D gene: TRBD1
CDR3 DNA: TGTGCCAGCAGCCGGGACAGGGAAGTTGGCTATGGCTACACCTTC
CDR3 protein: CASSRDREVGYGYTF

J gene: TRBJ2-1
clone size: NA
V gene: TRBV19
D gene: TRBD1
CDR3 DNA: TGTGCCAGTAGTCTCGACAGGGGCTTGCGAGATGAGCAGTTCTTC
CDR3 protein: CASSLDRGLRDEQFF

J gene: TRBJ1-2
clone size: few
V gene: TRBV9
D gene: NA
CDR3 DNA: TGTGCCAGCGGGGGGGACCACTATGGCTACACCTTC
CDR3 protein: CASGGDHYGYTF

J gene: TRBJ2-6
clone size: NA
V gene: TRBV27
D gene: NA
CDR3 DNA: TGTGCCAGCAGTGGAAGGACACGTAGCTCTGGGGCCAACGTCCTGACTTTC
CDR3 protein: CASSGRTRSSGANVLTF

J gene: TRBJ1-1
clone size: NA
V gene: TRBV27
D gene: NA
CDR3 DNA: TGTGCCAGCAGCCGTCAGGGGATGAACACTGAAGCTTTCTTT
CDR3 protein: CASSRQGMNTEAFF

J gene: TRBJ1-1
clone size: NA
V gene: TRBV11-2
D gene: NA
CDR3 DNA: TGTGCCAGCAGCTTATGGGCCAGGGTAGTAACTGAAGCTTTCTTT
CDR3 protein: CASSLWARVVTEAFF

J gene: TRBJ1-3
clone size: few
V gene: TRBV11-3
D gene: NA
CDR3 DNA: TGTGCCAGCAGCTTACACTCTGGAAACACCATATATTTT
CDR3 protein: CASSLHSGNTIYF

J gene: TRBJ2-2
clone size: NA
V gene: TRBV30
D gene: TRBD2
CDR3 DNA: TGTGCCTGGAGTGCGCAGCGGGAGAGCACCGGGGAGCTGTTTTTT
CDR3 protein: CAWSAQRESTGELFF

J gene: TRBJ2-4
clone size: NA
V gene: TRBV9
D gene: NA
CDR3 DNA: TGTGCCAGCAGTAGCGGCAAAAACATTCAGTACTTC
CDR3 protein: CASSSGKNIQYF

J gene: TRBJ2-1
clone size: NA
V gene: TRBV4-2
D gene: TRBD1
CDR3 DNA: TGTGCCAGCAGCCACGGGAGGGACAGGGGGCGCACGGGTCCCTCCTACAATGAGCAGTTCTTC
CDR3 protein: CASSHGRDRGRTGPSYNEQFF

J gene: TRBJ1-3
clone size: NA
V gene: TRBV7-9
D gene: TRBD1
CDR3 DNA: TGTGCCAGCAGCCGGAACAGGGGGCATGGAAACACCATATATTTT
CDR3 protein: CASSRNRGHGNTIYF

J gene: TRBJ1-2
clone size: NA
V gene: TRBV6-5
D gene: NA
CDR3 DNA: TGTGCCAGCAGCGGACAGAGCTATGGCTACACCTTC
CDR3 protein: CASSGQSYGYTF

J gene: TRBJ2-7
clone size: NA
V gene: TRBV29-1
D gene: NA
CDR3 DNA: NA
CDR3 protein: CSSLQQHISLQPLGGFWEQYF

J gene: TRBJ2-7
clone size: NA
V gene: TRBV5-4
D gene: TRBD2
CDR3 DNA: TGTGCCAGCAGCCCGTTAGCGGGAGGGACTTCCACGCGAGACTTC
CDR3 protein: CASSPLAGGTSTRDF

J gene: TRBJ1-5
clone size: NA
V gene: TRBV5-3
D gene: NA
CDR3 DNA: TGTGCCAGAAGCATAGAGGATTCAAAATATAGCAATCAGCCCCAGCATTTT
CDR3 protein: CARSIEDSKYSNQPQHF

J gene: TRBJ2-7
clone size: NA
V gene: TRBV6-4
D gene: TRBD2
CDR3 DNA: TGTGCCAGCAGTGACTCGAACCTAGCGGGAAGTTTCTACGAGCAGTACTTC
CDR3 protein: CASSDSNLAGSFYEQYF

J gene: TRBJ1-5
clone size: NA
V gene: TRBV19
D gene: NA
CDR3 DNA: TGTGCCAGTAGTTACAGTGTTCAGCCCCAGCATTTT
CDR3 protein: CASSYSVQPQHF

J gene: TRBJ2-1
clone size: NA
V gene: TRBV10-3
D gene: TRBD2
CDR3 DNA: TGTGCCACCGGCCGGGACTACTCAAATGAGCAGTTCTTC
CDR3 protein: CATGRDYSNEQFF

J gene: TRBJ2-7
clone size: NA
V gene: TRBV28
D gene: NA
CDR3 DNA: TGTGCCAGCAACGCCAGGGATTTCTACGAGCAGTACTTC
CDR3 protein: CASNARDFYEQYF

J gene: TRBJ2-7
clone size: NA
V gene: TRBV28
D gene: NA
CDR3 DNA: TGTGCCAGCAGTTTATGGGGCAGGGGAGACGAGCAGTACTTC
CDR3 protein: CASSLWGRGDEQYF

J gene: TRBJ1-5
clone size: NA
V gene: TRBV28
D gene: TRBD1
CDR3 DNA: TGTGCCAGCAGTTTATGGAGGGGACAGGGGGCTAGTCAGCCCCAGCATTTT
CDR3 protein: CASSLWRGQGASQPQHF

J gene: TRBJ2-7
clone size: NA
V gene: TRBV7-9
D gene: NA
CDR3 DNA: TGTGCCAGCAGCATACCCTCAGCGAGAACCTACGAGCAGTACTTC
CDR3 protein: CASSIPSARTYEQYF

J gene: TRBJ1-3
clone size: NA
V gene: TRBV6-5
D gene: TRBD1
CDR3 DNA: TGTGCCAGCAGGCCGGGACAGTCGTGGGGAAACACCATATATTTT
CDR3 protein: CASRPGQSWGNTIYF

J gene: TRBJ1-5
clone size: few
V gene: TRBV7-8
D gene: NA
CDR3 DNA: TGTGCCAGCAGCCCGGGGGGACCGGGTGGAAATCAGCCCCAGCATTTT
CDR3 protein: CASSPGGPGGNQPQHF

J gene: TRBJ1-1
clone size: NA
V gene: TRBV19
D gene: NA
CDR3 DNA: TGTGCCAGTAAGCGGGACGGCTTGGACACTGAAGCTTTCTTT
CDR3 protein: CASKRDGLDTEAFF

J gene: TRBJ1-4
clone size: NA
V gene: TRBV29-1
D gene: NA
CDR3 DNA: TGCAGCGCCAAAGCGGGGGGTGAAAAACTGTTTTTT
CDR3 protein: CSAKAGGEKLFF

J gene: TRBJ2-5
clone size: NA
V gene: TRBV18
D gene: TRBD1
CDR3 DNA: TGTGCCAGCTCACTACCCAGGACAGGGGGCTGGGAGCAGTACTTC
CDR3 protein: CASSLPRTGGWEQYF

J gene: TRBJ2-5
clone size: NA
V gene: TRBV19
D gene: TRBD1
CDR3 DNA: TGTGCCAGTAGTATTAGAGGACAGGGACCAGAGACCCAGTACTTC
CDR3 protein: CASSIRGQGPETQYF

J gene: TRBJ2-7
clone size: NA
V gene: TRBV10-2
D gene: NA
CDR3 DNA: TGCGCCAGCAGTGCCAGGGCAGGCGAGCAGTACTTC
CDR3 protein: CASSARAGEQYF

J gene: TRBJ1-3
clone size: NA
V gene: TRBV29-1
D gene: TRBD1
CDR3 DNA: TGCAGCGTTGACAGAAGGGGGCAAACTGGAAACACCATATATTTT
CDR3 protein: CSVDRRGQTGNTIYF

J gene: TRBJ2-7
clone size: NA
V gene: TRBV19
D gene: TRBD1
CDR3 DNA: TGTGCCAGTACGCCGGGACAGGGGGCACGCGAGCAGTACTTC
CDR3 protein: CASTPGQGAREQYF

J gene: TRBJ2-4
clone size: NA
V gene: TRBV11-2
D gene: TRBD1
CDR3 DNA: TGTGCCAGCAGCCCGACAGGGATCACAAGGGATGGCAAAAACATTCAGTACTTC
CDR3 protein: CASSPTGITRDGKNIQYF

J gene: TRBJ2-3
clone size: NA
V gene: TRBV18
D gene: NA
CDR3 DNA: TGTGCCAGCTCCCTCCGGGGGAAGGGGACAGATACGCAGTATTTT
CDR3 protein: CASSLRGKGTDTQYF

J gene: TRBJ2-7
clone size: once
V gene: TRBV6-1
D gene: TRBD1
CDR3 DNA: TGTGCCAGCAGTGTCCGGGACAGAGCCTACGAGCAGTACTTC
CDR3 protein: CASSVRDRAYEQYF

J gene: TRBJ2-1
clone size: NA
V gene: TRBV9
D gene: TRBD2
CDR3 DNA: TGTGCCAGCAGCGCCCGGACTAGCGGGAGTCCCAATGAGCAGTTCTTC
CDR3 protein: CASSARTSGSPNEQFF

J gene: TRBJ1-4
clone size: NA
V gene: TRBV30
D gene: NA
CDR3 DNA: TGTGCCTGGAGTGTAAAAGGGGAGGGGATCTATAATGAAAAACTGTTTTTT
CDR3 protein: CAWSVKGEGIYNEKLFF

J gene: TRBJ1-5
clone size: few
V gene: TRBV4-2
D gene: TRBD1
CDR3 DNA: TGTGCCAGCAGCCAAGATTGGAGGGACAGGGTTCAGCCCCAGCATTTT
CDR3 protein: CASSQDWRDRVQPQHF

J gene: TRBJ1-2
clone size: few
V gene: TRBV19
D gene: TRBD1
CDR3 DNA: TGTGCCACCCGAAGAAAGGACAGGGGGGGATACTATGGCTACACCTTC
CDR3 protein: CATRRKDRGGYYGYTF

J gene: TRBJ2-6
clone size: NA
V gene: TRBV9
D gene: NA
CDR3 DNA: TGTGCCAGCGGGGGGATTCTCAACTCTGGGGCCAACGTCCTGACTTTC
CDR3 protein: CASGGILNSGANVLTF

J gene: TRBJ2-7
clone size: few
V gene: TRBV14
D gene: NA
CDR3 DNA: TGTGCCAGCAGCCAACTCGGACAGATCTACGAGCAGTACTTC
CDR3 protein: CASSQLGQIYEQYF

J gene: TRBJ2-1
clone size: NA
V gene: TRBV7-6
D gene: NA
CDR3 DNA: TGTGCCAGCAGCCATACCCTCCTAGTAAAGGACAATGAGCAGTTCTTC
CDR3 protein: CASSHTLLVKDNEQFF

J gene: TRBJ2-3
clone size: NA
V gene: TRBV7-9
D gene: NA
CDR3 DNA: TGTTCCAGCAGTCCCAGCGGGTCTAGCACAGATACGCAGTATTTT
CDR3 protein: CSSSPSGSSTDTQYF

J gene: TRBJ1-2
clone size: NA
V gene: TRBV18
D gene: NA
CDR3 DNA: TGTGCCAGCTCACCGTGGCCCGGGGAATCGATCTATGGCTACACCTTC
CDR3 protein: CASSPWPGESIYGYTF

J gene: TRBJ1-4
clone size: NA
V gene: TRBV15
D gene: TRBD1
CDR3 DNA: TGTGCCACCAGCAGAGATCGGGGACAGGGTAATGAAAAACTGTTTTTT
CDR3 protein: CATSRDRGQGNEKLFF

J gene: TRBJ2-7
clone size: NA
V gene: TRBV29-1
D gene: NA
CDR3 DNA: TGCAGCGTTGGACAGGACCGCTACGAGCAGTACTTC
CDR3 protein: CSVGQDRYEQYF

J gene: TRBJ2-6
clone size: NA
V gene: TRBV27
D gene: NA
CDR3 DNA: TGTGCCAGCAGACATTCGATTGGGGCAAACTCTGGGGCCAACGTCCTGACTTTC
CDR3 protein: CASRHSIGANSGANVLTF

J gene: TRBJ2-6
clone size: NA
V gene: TRBV6-1
D gene: NA
CDR3 DNA: TGTGCCAGCAGTGAGGAAGAGGGATCTGGGGCCAACGTCCTGACTTTC
CDR3 protein: CASSEEEGSGANVLTF

J gene: TRBJ2-7
clone size: NA
V gene: TRBV15
D gene: NA
CDR3 DNA: TGTGCCACCAGCAGAGTTCAGAACCTCTACGAGCAGTACTTC
CDR3 protein: CATSRVQNLYEQYF